This record covers a single TCR beta chain. The antigen is undetermined. These data come from a study of cytomegalovirus exposure and HLA in healthy donors. The study's findings and limits: A later analysis appeared to link common viral pathogens to several of the most significant clusters. The authors later found most CMV-associated TCR beta chains appeared HLA-restricted. Most TCR beta V segments were productive about 87% or about 30% of the time in an earlier analysis.

Primers: 60 Vbeta forward and 13 Jbeta reverse. In the authors' workflow: About 11 million of the 60 million to 90 million unique TCR beta chains counted in a later analysis were shared. TCRdb's copy holds only in-frame clones and misses some; the assay was immunoSEQ multiplex PCR. That table gives V, J and clone size, and the DNA gave D and trimming. The data contain roughly 100,000 clones, 60% to 85% of them singletons. Sequenced material: PBMCs. The source of this sequence is a woman in her 40s in good health and CMV-seropositive.

CDR3 sequence: CASSIADRGLSNQPQHF. The CDR3 DNA sequence: TGTGCCAGTAGTATAGCTGACAGGGGGCTTTCCAATCAGCCCCAGCATTTT. The V call is TRBV19, the J call TRBJ1-5; 10 positions agree with TRBD1. CDR1 and CDR2 from the germline V gene are LNHDA and SQIVND (reference sequence). This CDR3 is built from 17 residues. The V and J ends lost 1 base and 3 bases, in that order; junction bases with no gene match: 6.